This T cell receptor (beta chain) was sequenced during a study of blood T cells in healthy people across ages. Germline assignment: CDR1 LGHNT and CDR2 FRNRAP. CDR3 length: 14 residues. The germline V and J ends were trimmed by 5 bases and 9 bases, with 17 bases remaining between them. The use of a sample-barcoded 5' primer and a J-beta primer mix characterized a second PCR of about 7 to 12 cycles. Each CDR3 protein is one row after TCRdb ran MiXCR on the 5' RACE reads. Of 1.5 million to 1.8 million distinct CDR3 sequences listed, approximately 43% are singletons. The TCR sequence derives from a woman under 30 in good health. The chain joins TRBV12-5 to TRBJ2-1, with D possibly being TRBD2 (6 bases). Source material: blood. DNA for the CDR3: TGTGCTAGTGGTCCAAGACGGGGGTTTGGTGAGCAGTTCTTC. This translates into CASGPRRGFGEQFF.